Given below is one TCR beta chain in context. This entry comes from a study of sequential checkpoint blockade in melanoma. Across the study: First-line arms were nivolumab then ipilimumab, or the reverse, randomized 1:1. Maintenance nivolumab came after either treatment sequence.

CDR3 length: 17 residues. Per germline, CDR1 SGHVS and CDR2 FNYEAQ. The ends were cut back, 0 bases at V and 0 bases at J, with 12 bases in the middle. The sample's treatment: randomized to nivolumab then ipilimumab (arm A) or the reverse (arm B). DNA-damaging chemotherapy had not been given to any patient beforehand. Sorted cells were live CD3+CD8+, lacking CD19 and CD56, from PBMCs. Clones were read by immunoSEQ multiplex PCR, and TCRdb kept only the in-frame ones, dropping some. The sample records about 22,000 clones, around 70% being singletons. The chain recombines TRBV7-6 with TRBJ1-3; the D is unclear. Sequencing was performed on CD8+ T cells sorted from blood (inferred from file names), taken from a patient given nivolumab and ipilimumab in sequence. The TCR was taken from a human donor with melanoma. The CDR3 coding sequence is TGTGCCAGCAGCTTAGCGCCGCAGGCATTCTCTGGAAACACCATATATTTT. Protein sequence: CASSLAPQAFSGNTIYF.